Each of the 7 T cell receptor beta chains below was sequenced from the same sample in a study of T cell changes during pregnancy in multiple sclerosis. This table comes from immunoSEQ multiplex PCR, and its TCRdb copy is limited to in-frame clones, with some not included. The repertoire holds about 59,000 clones, with more than 85% as singletons. Source: peripheral blood, taken before pregnancy. The receptors come from a female donor with multiple sclerosis, enrolled in a pregnancy study.

The J gene is TRBJ2-3, the V gene TRBV9, with 10 bases identical to TRBD2. Trimming took 0 bases from V and 2 from J; bases not matched to a gene: 9. The CDR3 covers 18 residues. From germline, CDR1 is SGDLS and CDR2 YYNGEE. The CDR3 DNA follows: TGTGCCAGCAGCGTAGCTAGCGGGGGCCTCGCCATCACAGATACGCAGTATTTT. Translated: CASSVASGGLAITDTQYF.

This CDR3 is CASSPFSGGGDTQYF. The CDR3 DNA follows: TGTGCCAGCAGCCCGTTTAGCGGGGGTGGAGATACGCAGTATTTT. This rearrangement joins TRBV7-2 to TRBJ2-3, with TRBD2 matching over 9 bases. This CDR3 spans 15 amino acids. CDR1 SGHTA and CDR2 FQGNSA come from the germline V gene. J gave up 5 bases and V 5 bases, and 8 bases lay outside the gene matches.

The CDR3 reads CASSVPRDSNEQYF. The CDR3 DNA reads as TGTGCCAGCAGCGTACCCCGGGACAGTAACGAGCAGTACTTC. This sequence joins TRBV5-4 and TRBJ2-7, with 7 bases identical to TRBD1. This CDR3 is built from 14 residues. With V trimmed by 4 bases and J by 5 bases, 9 bases remained unmatched. Per the germline V gene, CDR1 is SGHNT and CDR2 is YYREEE (reference sequence).

The V gene is TRBV6-1, the J gene TRBJ2-1, with D possibly matching TRBD1 (5 bases). Per the germline V gene, CDR1 is MNHNS and CDR2 is SASEGT. This CDR3 has 20 amino acids. The V end lost 2 bases, the J end lost 3 bases, and 26 bases lay between the germline ends. The CDR3 loop reads CASSEFQLPGMVSVYNEQFF. The CDR3 bases are TGTGCCAGCAGTGAATTTCAGCTCCCAGGGATGGTCTCGGTCTACAATGAGCAGTTCTTC.

V and J are TRBV5-1 and TRBJ2-5; TRBD2 is a possible D gene (6 bases). Germline loops: CDR1 SGHRS, CDR2 YFSETQ. CDR3 length: 13 amino acids. Trimming left V 3 bases short and J 3 bases short, with 9 bases between. In DNA, the CDR3 is TGCGCCAGCAGCTACGGGACTGAAGAGACCCAGTACTTC. Protein: CASSYGTEETQYF. The full variable domain, completed using reference TRBV5-1 and TRBJ2-5, is KAGVTQTPRYLIKTRGQQVTLSCSPISGHRSVSWYQQTPGQGLQFLFEYFSETQRNKGNFPGRFSGRQFSNSRSEMNVSTLELGDSALYLCASSYGTEETQYFGPGTRLLVL.

The V gene is TRBV5-4, the J gene TRBJ1-2; 9 positions agree with TRBD1. This CDR3 comprises 16 residues. Trimming removed 1 base from V and 6 bases from J; junction bases left unmatched: 10. The V gene's germline CDR1 is SGHNT and CDR2 YYREEE (reference sequence). CDR3 DNA sequence: TGTGCCAGCAGCTTGCCGCCGCGGACAGGGGATAATGGCTACACCTTC. It specifies CASSLPPRTGDNGYTF.

This chain joins TRBV5-1 and TRBJ2-1, with D tentatively TRBD1 (7 bases). The CDR3 sequence is 13 residues long. V was shortened by 1 base and J by 9 bases, with 11 bases between the two germline ends. The germline V gene encodes CDR1 SGHRS and CDR2 YFSETQ. CDR3 loop: CASSLSQGGEQFF. In DNA form, the CDR3 reads TGCGCCAGCAGCTTGTCTCAGGGGGGTGAGCAGTTCTTC.